Below, 11 T cell receptor beta chains from the same sample are listed, as sequenced in a study of tumor and adjacent non-tumor tissue in lung cancer. Three rounds of nested PCR, following a modified ARM-PCR protocol, produced the TCRbeta library. Each CDR3 protein is one row after TCRdb ran MiXCR on the multiplex PCR reads. Here the sample spans approximately 79,000 distinct CDR3 sequences, 72% being singletons. The template was RNA from unsorted bulk tissue. Sequencing was performed on lung tumor tissue. All receptors come from a middle-aged woman with non-small cell lung cancer.

With respect to this clonotype: Germline and junction disagree at one end, which may indicate a read error. This chain links TRBV10-2 with TRBJ1-5; no reliable D call. Germline assignment: CDR1 WSHSY and CDR2 SAAADI. The CDR3 has 13 amino acids. The CDR3 sequence: CASSEGGNQPQHF. CDR3 DNA sequence: TGTGCCAGCAGTGAGGGCGGCAATCAGCCCCAGCATTTT.

On this clonotype itself: Lacking the conserved final phenylalanine or tryptophan, this CDR3 likely reflects a read error. J is TRBJ2-3 and V is TRBV5-4; D may be TRBD2 (6 bases). CDR1 is SGHNT, CDR2 YYREEE, per germline (reference sequence). The CDR3 totals 15 residues. The CDR3 DNA follows: TGTGCCAGCTGCTTGGACGGGGGATTCACAGATACGCAGTATTAT. Its protein is CASCLDGGFTDTQYY.

Comment on this clonotype: The junction departs from the called germline gene at one end, perhaps through a read error. The rearrangement joins TRBV6-5 to TRBJ1-5; D remains ambiguous. The germline V gene has CDR1 MNHEY and CDR2 SVGAGI. The length of the CDR3 is 14 residues. This CDR3 is CARRYWKGIQPQHF. The CDR3 DNA sequence: TGTGCCCGCAGATATTGGAAAGGCATTCAGCCCCAGCATTTT.

The chain uses TRBV11-2 and TRBJ2-3, with TRBD2 as a possible D gene (6 bases). The CDR3 loop spans 14 amino acids. Germline-derived CDR1 and CDR2 are SGHAT and FQNNGV. The V end lost 9 bases, the J end lost 1 base, and 14 bases lay between the germline ends. The CDR3 sequence is CASNPTGGTDTQYF. The CDR3 region has the DNA TGTGCCAGTAACCCGACGGGAGGCACAGATACGCAGTATTTT.

The J gene is TRBJ2-1, the V gene TRBV7-9; a possible D gene is TRBD2 (6 bases). This CDR3 region has 14 residues. Germline values: CDR1 SEHNR, CDR2 FQNEAQ (reference sequence). Trimming removed 8 bases at V and 7 bases at J, with 18 bases between. The CDR3 protein is CASGGTRVTNEQFF. In nucleotides, the CDR3 is TGTGCCAGCGGAGGGACCCGAGTGACAAATGAGCAGTTCTTC.

For this clonotype: The germline gene is not matched at one end of the junction; a read error may be the cause. The rearrangement joins TRBV6-6 to TRBJ2-1, with D possibly TRBD2 on 7 matching bases. The CDR3 has 14 residues. The germline V gene encodes CDR1 MNHNY and CDR2 SVGAGI (reference sequence). The CDR3 loop is CASRGRGSYNEHFF. The CDR3 DNA sequence: TGTGCCAGTAGGGGGAGGGGGAGCTACAATGAGCACTTTTTC.

Points on this clonotype: This may come from a read error, since a much larger clone is one base off. V and J are TRBV24-1 and TRBJ2-2; D is ambiguous. Trimming shortened V by 1 base and J by 4 bases, and 9 bases separated the two germline ends. Germline CDR1 KGHDR, CDR2 SFDVKD. The CDR3 totals 15 residues. The CDR3 DNA reads as TGTGCCACCAGTGATTTCCTGACCCTCACCGGGGAGCTGTTTTTT. This sequence encodes CATSDFLTLTGELFF.

Details on this clonotype: One end of the junction fails to match germline, which may point to a read error. CDR3 sequence: CVSSDVLGQGANEQYF. Here the CDR3 DNA reads TGTGTCAGCAGTGATGTGTTGGGACAGGGGGCGAACGAGCAGTACTTC. This rearrangement joins TRBV6-1 to TRBJ2-7; TRBD1 aligns across 12 bases. CDR1 and CDR2 (germline): MNHNS, SASEGT. This CDR3 spans 16 amino acids.

This clonotype was counted between two and nine times. This chain links TRBV24-1 with TRBJ2-2; 9 bases map to TRBD1. The CDR3 is made up of 20 amino acids. V lost 7 bases and J lost 7; bases outside the gene matches: 24. Per the germline V gene, CDR1 is KGHDR and CDR2 is SFDVKD. The chain's CDR3 is CATRVRQGGSGGGHRGELFF. DNA of the CDR3: TGTGCCACCAGGGTAAGACAGGGGGGTTCTGGTGGCGGCCACCGCGGGGAGCTGTTTTTT.

A note on this clonotype: Since no conserved phenylalanine or tryptophan closes the CDR3, a read error is the likely cause. The chain recombines TRBV12-3 or TRBV12-4 with TRBJ2-7, with 10 bases lining up with TRBD1. Trimming took 2 bases from V and 5 from J; bases not matched to a gene: 6. The CDR3 has 15 residues. CDR3 residues: CASSLSGTGDHEQYY. CDR3 coding DNA: TGTGCCAGCAGTTTATCCGGGACAGGGGACCACGAGCAGTACTAC.

Of note for this clonotype: One end of the junction is discordant with germline, which a read error may explain. J is TRBJ2-7 and V is TRBV29-1; no clear D. Germline V gives CDR1 SQVTM, CDR2 ANQGSEA. The CDR3 is made up of 12 amino acids. The CDR3 reads CSVGSSNHERYF. CDR3 nucleotides: TGCAGCGTTGGAAGTAGCAACCACGAGCGATATTTC.